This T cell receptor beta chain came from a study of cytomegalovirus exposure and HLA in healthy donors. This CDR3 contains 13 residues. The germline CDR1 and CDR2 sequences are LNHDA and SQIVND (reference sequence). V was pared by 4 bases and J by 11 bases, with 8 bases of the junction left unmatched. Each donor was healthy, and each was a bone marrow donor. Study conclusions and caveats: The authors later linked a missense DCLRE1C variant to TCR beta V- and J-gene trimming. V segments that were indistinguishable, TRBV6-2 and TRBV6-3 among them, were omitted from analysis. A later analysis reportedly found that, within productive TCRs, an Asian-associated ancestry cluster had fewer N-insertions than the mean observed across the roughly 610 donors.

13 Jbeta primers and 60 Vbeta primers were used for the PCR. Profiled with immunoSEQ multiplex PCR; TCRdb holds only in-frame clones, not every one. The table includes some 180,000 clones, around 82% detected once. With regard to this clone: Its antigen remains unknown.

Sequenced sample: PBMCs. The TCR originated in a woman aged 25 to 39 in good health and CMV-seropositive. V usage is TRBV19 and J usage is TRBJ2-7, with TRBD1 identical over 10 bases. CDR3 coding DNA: TGTGCCAGTAGTAGGGAGGGGACAGGGGATGAGTACTTC. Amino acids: CASSREGTGDEYF.